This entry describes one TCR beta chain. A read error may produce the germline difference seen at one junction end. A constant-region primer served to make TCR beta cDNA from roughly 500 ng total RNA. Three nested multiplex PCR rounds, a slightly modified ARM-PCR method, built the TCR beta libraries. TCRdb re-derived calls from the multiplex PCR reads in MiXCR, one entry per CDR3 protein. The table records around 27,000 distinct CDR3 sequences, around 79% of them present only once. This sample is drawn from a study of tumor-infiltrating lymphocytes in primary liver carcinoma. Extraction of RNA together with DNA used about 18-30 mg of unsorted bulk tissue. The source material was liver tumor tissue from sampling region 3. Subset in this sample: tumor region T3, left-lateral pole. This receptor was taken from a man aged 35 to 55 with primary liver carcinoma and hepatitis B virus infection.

CDR3 sequence (DNA): TGCGCCAGCAACTTGGTCCCTAGCGGGAGCTGCGAGCAGTACTTC. It yields the protein CASNLVPSGSCEQYF. This chain joins TRBV5-1 and TRBJ2-7; 10 nucleotides align to TRBD2. Germline V gene lookup returns CDR1 SGHRS and CDR2 YFSETQ. This CDR3 is 15 amino acids long.